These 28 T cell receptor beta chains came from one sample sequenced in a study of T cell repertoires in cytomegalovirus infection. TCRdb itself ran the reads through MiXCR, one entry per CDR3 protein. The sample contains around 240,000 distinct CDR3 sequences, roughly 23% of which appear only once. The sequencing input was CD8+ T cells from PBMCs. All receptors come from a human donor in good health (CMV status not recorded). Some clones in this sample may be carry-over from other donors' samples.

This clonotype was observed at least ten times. The CDR3 region is CASTPMNTEAFF. Written as DNA, the CDR3 is TGTGCCAGTACGCCAATGAACACTGAAGCTTTCTTT. The chain carries TRBV2 and TRBJ1-1; D uncertain. CDR1 and CDR2 (germline): SNHLY, FYNNEI. The CDR3 contains 12 residues. V shed 9 bases and J shed 0 bases, with 8 bases lying between them.

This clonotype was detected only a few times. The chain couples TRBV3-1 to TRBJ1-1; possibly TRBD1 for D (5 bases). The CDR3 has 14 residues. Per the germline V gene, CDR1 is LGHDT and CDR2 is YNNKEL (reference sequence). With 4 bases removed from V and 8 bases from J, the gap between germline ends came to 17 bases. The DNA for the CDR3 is TGTGCCAGCAGCCCGCTCTTCCAGGGAAAAGAAGCTTTCTTT. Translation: CASSPLFQGKEAFF.

CDR3 residues: CASSSGLAGQTQYF. As DNA, the CDR3 is TGTGCCAGCAGCTCGGGACTAGCGGGACAGACCCAGTACTTC. This rearrangement joins TRBV7-4 to TRBJ2-5; 13 nucleotides line up with TRBD2. Trimming took 4 bases from V and 6 from J; bases not matched to a gene: 2. From germline, CDR1 is SGHVT and CDR2 SQSDAQ. The CDR3 contains 14 residues.

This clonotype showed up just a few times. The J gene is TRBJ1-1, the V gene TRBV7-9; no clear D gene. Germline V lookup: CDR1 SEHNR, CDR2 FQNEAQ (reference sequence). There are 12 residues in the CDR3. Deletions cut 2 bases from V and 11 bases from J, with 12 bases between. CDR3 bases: TGTGCCAGCAGCTTACCCAGGAGGTGGGCTTTCTTT. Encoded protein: CASSLPRRWAFF.

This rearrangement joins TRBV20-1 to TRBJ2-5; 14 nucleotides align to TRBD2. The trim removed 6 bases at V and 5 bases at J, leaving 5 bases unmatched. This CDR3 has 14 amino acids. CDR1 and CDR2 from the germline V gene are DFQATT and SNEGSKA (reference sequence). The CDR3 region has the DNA TGCAGTGCCCTGGGACTAGCGGGGGAGGAGACCCAGTACTTC. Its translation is CSALGLAGEETQYF.

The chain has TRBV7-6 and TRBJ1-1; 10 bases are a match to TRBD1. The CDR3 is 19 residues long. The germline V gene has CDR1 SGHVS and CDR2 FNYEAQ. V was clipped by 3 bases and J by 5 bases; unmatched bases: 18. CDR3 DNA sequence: TGTGCCAGCAGCTTGCCCGATGGGACAGGGGCCTTGGGGAAAACTGAAGCTTTCTTT. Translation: CASSLPDGTGALGKTEAFF.

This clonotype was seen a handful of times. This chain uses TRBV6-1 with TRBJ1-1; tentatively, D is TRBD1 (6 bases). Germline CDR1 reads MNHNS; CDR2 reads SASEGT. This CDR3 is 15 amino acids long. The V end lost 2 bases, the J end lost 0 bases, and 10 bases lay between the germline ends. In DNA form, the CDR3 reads TGTGCCAGCAGTGAATTCCAGGGGATGAACACTGAAGCTTTCTTT. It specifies CASSEFQGMNTEAFF.

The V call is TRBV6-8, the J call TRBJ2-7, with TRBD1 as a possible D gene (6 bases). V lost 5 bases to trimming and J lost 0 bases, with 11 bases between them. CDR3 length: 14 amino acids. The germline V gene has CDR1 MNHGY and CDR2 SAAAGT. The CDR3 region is CASSAGDTSYEQYF. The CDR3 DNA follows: TGTGCCAGCAGTGCCGGGGACACCTCCTACGAGCAGTACTTC.

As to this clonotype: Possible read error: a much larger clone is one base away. CDR3 amino acids: CSAHSGDHPYNEQFF. DNA of the CDR3: TGCAGTGCTCACAGCGGGGACCATCCCTACAATGAGCAGTTCTTC. The V gene is TRBV20-1, the J gene TRBJ2-1; 7 bases are a match to TRBD2. CDR1 and CDR2 (germline): DFQATT, SNEGSKA (reference sequence). The CDR3 runs to 15 residues. Trimming cost V 5 bases and J 2 bases; bases outside gene matches: 9.

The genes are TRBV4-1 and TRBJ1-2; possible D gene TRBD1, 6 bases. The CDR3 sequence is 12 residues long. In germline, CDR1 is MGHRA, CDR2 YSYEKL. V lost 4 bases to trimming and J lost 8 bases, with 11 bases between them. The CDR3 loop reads CASSPGQPGYTF. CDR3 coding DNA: TGCGCCAGCAGCCCGGGACAACCAGGCTACACCTTC.

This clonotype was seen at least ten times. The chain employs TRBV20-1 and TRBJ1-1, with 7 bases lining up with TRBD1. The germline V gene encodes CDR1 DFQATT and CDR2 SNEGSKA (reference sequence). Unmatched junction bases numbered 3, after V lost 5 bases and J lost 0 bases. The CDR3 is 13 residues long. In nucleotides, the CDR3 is TGCAGTGCTTTACAGGGGATGAACACTGAAGCTTTCTTT. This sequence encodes CSALQGMNTEAFF.

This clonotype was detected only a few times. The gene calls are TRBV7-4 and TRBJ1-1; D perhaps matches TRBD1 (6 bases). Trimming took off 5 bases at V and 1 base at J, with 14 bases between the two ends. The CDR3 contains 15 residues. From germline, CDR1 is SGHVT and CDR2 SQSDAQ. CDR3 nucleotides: TGTGCCAGCAGCCGAAACACAGGGAAGAACACTGAAGCTTTCTTT. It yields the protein CASSRNTGKNTEAFF. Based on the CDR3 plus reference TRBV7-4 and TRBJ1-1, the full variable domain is GAGVSQSPRYKVAKRGRDVALRCDSISGHVTLYWYRQTLGQGSEVLTYSQSDAQRDKSGRPSGRFSAERPERSVSTLKIQRTEQGDSAVYLCASSRNTGKNTEAFFGQGTRLTVV.

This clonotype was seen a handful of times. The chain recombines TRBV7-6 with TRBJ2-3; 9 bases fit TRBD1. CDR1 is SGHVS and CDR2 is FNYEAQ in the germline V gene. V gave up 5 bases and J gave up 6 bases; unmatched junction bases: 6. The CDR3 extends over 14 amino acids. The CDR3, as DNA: TGTGCCAGCAGCCCTTGGACAGGGGTCGATACGCAGTATTTT. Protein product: CASSPWTGVDTQYF.

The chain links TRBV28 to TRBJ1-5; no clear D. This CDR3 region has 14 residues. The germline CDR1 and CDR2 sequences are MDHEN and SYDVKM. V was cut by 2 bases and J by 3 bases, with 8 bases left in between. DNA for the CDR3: TGTGCCAGCAGTTTACCGGCGTTCAATCAGCCCCAGCATTTT. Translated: CASSLPAFNQPQHF. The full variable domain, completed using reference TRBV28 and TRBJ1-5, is DVKVTQSSRYLVKRTGEKVFLECVQDMDHENMFWYRQDPGLGLRLIYFSYDVKMKEKGDIPEGYSVSREKKERFSLILESASTNQTSMYLCASSLPAFNQPQHFGDGTRLSIL.

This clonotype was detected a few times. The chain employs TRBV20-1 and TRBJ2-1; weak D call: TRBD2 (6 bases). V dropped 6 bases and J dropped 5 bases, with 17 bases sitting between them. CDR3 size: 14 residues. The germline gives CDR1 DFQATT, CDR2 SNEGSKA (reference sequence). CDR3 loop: CSATRWEDHNEQFF. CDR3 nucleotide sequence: TGCAGTGCCACCCGCTGGGAGGATCACAATGAGCAGTTCTTC.

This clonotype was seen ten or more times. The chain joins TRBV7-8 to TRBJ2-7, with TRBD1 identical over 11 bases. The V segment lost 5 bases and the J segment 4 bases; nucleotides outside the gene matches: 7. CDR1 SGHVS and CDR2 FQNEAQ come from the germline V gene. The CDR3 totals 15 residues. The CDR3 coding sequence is TGTGCCAGCAGCCATTGGACAGGGGGCGGGTACGAGCAGTACTTC. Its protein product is CASSHWTGGGYEQYF. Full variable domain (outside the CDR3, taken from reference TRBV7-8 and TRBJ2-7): GAGVSQSPRYKVAKRGQDVALRCDPISGHVSLFWYQQALGQGPEFLTYFQNEAQLDKSGLPSDRFFAERPEGSVSTLKIQRTQQEDSAVYLCASSHWTGGGYEQYFGPGTRLTVT.

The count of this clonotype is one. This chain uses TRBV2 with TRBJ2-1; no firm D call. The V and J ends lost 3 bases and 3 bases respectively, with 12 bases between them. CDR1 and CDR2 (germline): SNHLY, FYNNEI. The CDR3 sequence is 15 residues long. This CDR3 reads CASSDEGLDYNEQFF. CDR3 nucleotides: TGTGCCAGCAGTGATGAAGGGTTAGACTACAATGAGCAGTTCTTC.

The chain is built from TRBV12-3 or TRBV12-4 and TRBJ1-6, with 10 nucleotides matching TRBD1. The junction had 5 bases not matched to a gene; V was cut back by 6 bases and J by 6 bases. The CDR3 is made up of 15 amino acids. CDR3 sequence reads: CASRGGQGINSPLHF. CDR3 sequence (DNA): TGTGCCAGCAGGGGGGGACAGGGGATTAATTCACCCCTCCACTTT.

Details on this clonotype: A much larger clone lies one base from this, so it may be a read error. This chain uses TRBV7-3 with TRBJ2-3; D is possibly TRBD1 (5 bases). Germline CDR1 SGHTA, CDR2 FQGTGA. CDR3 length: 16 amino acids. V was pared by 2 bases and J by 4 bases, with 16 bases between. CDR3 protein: CASSLRDSPGSDTQYF. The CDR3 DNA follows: TGTGCCAGCAGCTTACGTGACAGTCCTGGGTCAGATACGCAGTATTTT. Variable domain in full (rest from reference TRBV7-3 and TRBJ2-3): GAGVSQTPSNKVTEKGKYVELRCDPISGHTALYWYRQSLGQGPEFLIYFQGTGAADDSGLPNDRFFAVRPEGSVSTLKIQRTERGDSAVYLCASSLRDSPGSDTQYFGPGTRLTVL.

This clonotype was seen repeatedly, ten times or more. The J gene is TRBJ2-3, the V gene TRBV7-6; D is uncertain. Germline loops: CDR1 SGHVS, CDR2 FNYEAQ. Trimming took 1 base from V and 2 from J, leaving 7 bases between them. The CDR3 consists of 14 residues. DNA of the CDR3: TGTGCCAGCAGCTTAGGTCCCACCACAGATACGCAGTATTTT. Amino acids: CASSLGPTTDTQYF.

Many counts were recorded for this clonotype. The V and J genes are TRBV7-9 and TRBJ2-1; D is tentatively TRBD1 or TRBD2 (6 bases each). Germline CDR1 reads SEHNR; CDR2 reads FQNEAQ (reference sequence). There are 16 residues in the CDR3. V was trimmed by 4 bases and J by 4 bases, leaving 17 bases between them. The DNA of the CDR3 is TGTGCCAGCAGCTCAGAACGGGGGCCACCATACAATGAGCAGTTCTTC. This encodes CASSSERGPPYNEQFF.

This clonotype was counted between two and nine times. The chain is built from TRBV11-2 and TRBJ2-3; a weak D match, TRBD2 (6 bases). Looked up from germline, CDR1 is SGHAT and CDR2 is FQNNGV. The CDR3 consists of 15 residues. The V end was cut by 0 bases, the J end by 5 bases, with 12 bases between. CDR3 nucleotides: TGTGCCAGCAGCTTAGAGGGACTGCGGGGAGATACGCAGTATTTT. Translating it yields CASSLEGLRGDTQYF.

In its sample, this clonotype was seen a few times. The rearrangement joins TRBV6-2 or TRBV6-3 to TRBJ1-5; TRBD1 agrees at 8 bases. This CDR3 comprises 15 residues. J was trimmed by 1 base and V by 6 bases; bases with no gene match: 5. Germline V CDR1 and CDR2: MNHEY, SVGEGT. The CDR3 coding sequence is TGTGCCAGCAGCTTGACAGGGGACAGCAATCAGCCCCAGCATTTT. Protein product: CASSLTGDSNQPQHF.

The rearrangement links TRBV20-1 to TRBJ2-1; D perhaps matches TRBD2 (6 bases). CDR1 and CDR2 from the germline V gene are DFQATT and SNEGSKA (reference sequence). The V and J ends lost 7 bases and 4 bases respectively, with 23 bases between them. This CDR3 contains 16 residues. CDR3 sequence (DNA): TGCAGTGTCCCCCCAAGGAGGAGGGCGGGGTACAATGAGCAGTTCTTC. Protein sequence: CSVPPRRRAGYNEQFF.

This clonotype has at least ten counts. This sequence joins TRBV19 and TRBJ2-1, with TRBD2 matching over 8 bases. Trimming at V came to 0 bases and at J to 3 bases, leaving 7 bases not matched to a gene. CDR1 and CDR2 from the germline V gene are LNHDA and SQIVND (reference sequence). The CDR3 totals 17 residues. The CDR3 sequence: CASSIDDGGGHYNEQFF. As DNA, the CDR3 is TGTGCCAGTAGTATAGATGACGGGGGGGGCCACTACAATGAGCAGTTCTTC.

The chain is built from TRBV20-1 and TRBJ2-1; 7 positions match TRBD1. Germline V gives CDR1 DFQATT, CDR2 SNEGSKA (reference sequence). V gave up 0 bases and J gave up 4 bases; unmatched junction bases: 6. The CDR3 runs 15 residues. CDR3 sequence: CSARDKGGGYNEQFF. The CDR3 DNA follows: TGCAGTGCTAGAGATAAAGGGGGCGGTTACAATGAGCAGTTCTTC.

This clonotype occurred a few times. CDR3 sequence: CASSPDLGAYSYEQYF. In DNA, the CDR3 is TGTGCCAGCAGTCCCGACCTAGGTGCCTACTCCTACGAGCAGTACTTC. V gene TRBV28 combines with J gene TRBJ2-7; D gene uncertain. This CDR3 comprises 16 residues. Germline lookup yields CDR1 MDHEN and CDR2 SYDVKM. V shed 5 bases and J shed 0 bases, with 17 bases lying between them.

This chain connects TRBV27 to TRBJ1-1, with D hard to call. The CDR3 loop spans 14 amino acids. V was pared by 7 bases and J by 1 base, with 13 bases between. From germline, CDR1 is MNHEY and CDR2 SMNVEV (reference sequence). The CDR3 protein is CASTGSAGNTEAFF. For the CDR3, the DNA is TGTGCCAGCACAGGTTCGGCGGGGAACACTGAAGCTTTCTTT.